One sample yielded the 15 T cell receptor beta chains listed below, sequenced in a study of metastatic and nonmetastatic thyroid tumors. TCRdb called clones again from the PCR reads with MiXCR. The sample records 50,000 to 65,000 clones, under 20% being singletons. Every patient was untreated before thyroid surgery. The source material was blood. These receptors originate from a female donor with papillary thyroid cancer or a benign thyroid nodule (not recorded which). Some clones in this sample may be carry-over from other donors' samples.

This clone was observed at least ten times. The V gene is TRBV13, the J gene TRBJ2-7; 7 bases line up with TRBD2. Trimming removed 0 bases from V and 3 bases from J; junction bases left unmatched: 5. This CDR3 has 15 residues. The germline V gene has CDR1 PRHDT and CDR2 FYEKMQ (reference sequence). CDR3 DNA: TGTGCCAGCAGCTTAGGGGGCGGGAGAGGCTACGAGCAGTACTTC. Translating it yields CASSLGGGRGYEQYF. The entire variable domain, with the rest obtained from reference TRBV13 and TRBJ2-7, is as follows: AAGVIQSPRHLIKEKRETATLKCYPIPRHDTVYWYQQGPGQDPQFLISFYEKMQSDKGSIPDRFSAQQFSDYHSELNMSSLELGDSALYFCASSLGGGRGYEQYFGPGTRLTVT.

This clone was seen repeatedly, ten times or more. The CDR3 here is CASSLQGRSYNEQFF. The CDR3 DNA reads TGTGCCAGCAGCTTACAGGGGAGATCCTACAATGAGCAGTTCTTC. The chain joins TRBV7-6 to TRBJ2-1, with TRBD1 as a possible D gene (6 bases). Per the germline V gene, CDR1 is SGHVS and CDR2 is FNYEAQ. The CDR3 spans 15 residues. V lost 2 bases and J 1 base, leaving 9 bases between the germline ends.

Notes on this clone: Since a much larger clone is just one base distant, this may be a read error. The same CDR3 is also encoded by other DNA sequences in this sample. The chain joins TRBV7-9 to TRBJ2-5; D is possibly TRBD2 (5 bases). Germline values: CDR1 SEHNR, CDR2 FQNEAQ (reference sequence). V was pared by 4 bases and J by 8 bases, with 20 bases between. The CDR3 totals 15 residues. The CDR3 loop reads CASSSSETPAETQYF. The CDR3 DNA sequence: TGTGCCAGCAGCTCGTCGGAGACCCCAGCGGAAACCCAGTACTTC.

The chain links TRBV28 to TRBJ2-4, with 10 bases fitting TRBD2. With V trimmed by 3 bases and J by 0 bases, 26 bases remained unmatched. Germline V gene data show CDR1 as MDHEN and CDR2 as SYDVKM. The CDR3 runs to 24 residues. This CDR3 reads CASSFIYGDFRRTSGMLAKNIQYF. For the CDR3, the DNA is TGTGCCAGCAGTTTTATTTATGGGGATTTCCGACGGACTAGCGGAATGCTAGCCAAAAACATTCAGTACTTC.

The CDR3 reads CASSRRGWQGNTGELFF. CDR3 nucleotide sequence: TGTGCCAGCAGCCGGCGCGGGTGGCAGGGTAACACCGGGGAGCTGTTTTTT. The V and J genes are TRBV27 and TRBJ2-2; the D call may be TRBD1 or TRBD2 (5 bases each). This CDR3 spans 17 amino acids. Between the trimmed V and J ends, which lost 6 bases and 2 bases, there was a span of 19 bases. The germline V gene has CDR1 MNHEY and CDR2 SMNVEV (reference sequence).

This clone was picked up many times. This chain uses TRBV19 with TRBJ2-1, with D perhaps TRBD2 (5 bases). This CDR3 region has 14 residues. CDR1 is LNHDA and CDR2 is SQIVND in the germline V gene (reference sequence). V lost 5 bases, J lost 7 bases, and 15 bases lay in between. This CDR3 reads CASSPLTGKNEQFF. The CDR3 DNA is TGTGCCAGTAGTCCCCTTACCGGGAAAAATGAGCAGTTCTTC.

At least ten counts were recorded for this clone. This chain joins TRBV5-5 and TRBJ2-3; D remains ambiguous. Per the germline V gene, CDR1 is SGHKS and CDR2 is YYEKEE (reference sequence). The V end lost 0 bases, the J end lost 4 bases, and 12 bases lay between the germline ends. The CDR3 has 15 residues. This CDR3 is CASSLVVIGADTQYF. CDR3 nucleotide sequence: TGTGCCAGCAGCTTGGTTGTTATTGGTGCAGATACGCAGTATTTT.

This clone appeared many times. The chain employs TRBV10-1 and TRBJ2-1; TRBD2 agrees at 8 bases. V lost 3 bases, J lost 12 bases, and 7 bases stayed unmatched. This CDR3 spans 13 amino acids. Per the germline V gene, CDR1 is WNHNN and CDR2 is SYGVQD (reference sequence). For the CDR3, the DNA is TGCGCCAGCAGTGAAAACGGACTAGCATCGCAGTTCTTC. Residues: CASSENGLASQFF.

The table lists this clone with a few counts. This may stem from a read error, because a much larger clone lies one nucleotide away. The chain couples TRBV6-2 or TRBV6-3 to TRBJ2-1; 9 bases are shared with TRBD2. Germline V gene sequence: CDR1 MNHEY, CDR2 SVGEGT. The CDR3 contains 15 residues. The CDR3 sequence is CASSSGSGGWNEHFF. CDR3 bases: TGTGCCAGCAGTTCAGGGAGCGGGGGGTGGAATGAGCATTTCTTC.

This clone occurred many times. The chain combines TRBV28 with TRBJ1-2; 11 nucleotides agree with TRBD1. The CDR3 loop spans 15 amino acids. Germline trimming cut 6 bases from V and 5 bases from J; bases unmatched to any gene: 8. CDR1 and CDR2 from the germline V gene are MDHEN and SYDVKM. Written as DNA, the CDR3 is TGTGCCAGCAGGGCCGTGGGACAGGGGGGGTATGGCTACACCTTC. Amino acids: CASRAVGQGGYGYTF.

To note about this clone: This sequence may be a read error, since a much larger clone differs from it by one base. This chain links TRBV15 with TRBJ1-2; D is unresolved. The CDR3 sequence is 15 residues long. Germline V CDR1 and CDR2: LNHNV, YYDKDF (reference sequence). The CDR3 sequence: CDTRRDNGRTYGYTF. As DNA, the CDR3 is TGTGACACCCGCAGAGACAATGGACGGACCTATGGCTACACCTTC.

This clone came up many times. The chain combines TRBV29-1 with TRBJ1-1; no definite D call. The CDR3 sequence is 12 residues long. The germline gives CDR1 SQVTM, CDR2 ANQGSEA. The ends were cut back, 1 base at V and 2 bases at J, with 5 bases in the middle. CDR3 nucleotides: TGCAGCGTTGAAGGCGTTAACACTGAAGCTTTCTTT. Translated: CSVEGVNTEAFF.

This clone was seen ten or more times. V gene TRBV10-3 combines with J gene TRBJ2-7; D gene unclear. V shed 3 bases and J shed 4 bases, with 7 bases lying between them. The CDR3 covers 12 residues. Germline assignment: CDR1 ENHRY and CDR2 SYGVKD. CDR3 residues: CAISDSRYEQYF. The CDR3 DNA is TGTGCCATCAGTGATAGCAGGTACGAGCAGTACTTC.

This clone was seen at least ten times. The gene calls are TRBV7-9 and TRBJ2-1; D is ambiguous. This CDR3 comprises 17 residues. Trimming cost V 4 bases and J 3 bases, with 19 bases left between them. From germline, CDR1 is SEHNR and CDR2 FQNEAQ (reference sequence). The CDR3 sequence is CASSSVRVNPVYNEQFF. The CDR3 region has the DNA TGTGCCAGCAGCTCCGTCAGAGTTAATCCAGTCTACAATGAGCAGTTCTTC. Filled out from reference TRBV7-9 and TRBJ2-1, the complete variable domain reads DTGVSQNPRHKITKRGQNVTFRCDPISEHNRLYWYRQTLGQGPEFLTYFQNEAQLEKSRLLSDRFSAERPKGSFSTLEIQRTEQGDSAMYLCASSSVRVNPVYNEQFFGPGTRLTVL.

This clone turned up a few times. This may be a read error: a much more frequent sequence differs by one nucleotide. This sample includes further DNA sequences coding for the same CDR3. This chain joins TRBV19 and TRBJ2-1, with 7 positions matching TRBD2. There are 16 residues in the CDR3. Germline V gene sequence: CDR1 LNHDA, CDR2 SQIVND (reference sequence). DNA of the CDR3: TGTGCCAGCAAATTAGCGGGCCAAGCCCTGGACAACGAGCAGTTCTTC. The encoded protein is CASKLAGQALDNEQFF. The variable domain in full, with the rest retrieved from reference TRBV19 and TRBJ2-1, is DGGITQSPKYLFRKEGQNVTLSCEQNLNHDAMYWYRQDPGQGLRLIYYSQIVNDFQKGDIAEGYSVSREKKESFPLTVTSAQKNPTAFYLCASKLAGQALDNEQFFGPGTRLTVL.